This T cell receptor beta chain stems from a study of T-cell memory formation after mild COVID-19. Overall study: Largely, TCR clusters stayed within a single donor.

This CDR3 has 14 residues. V was cut by 6 bases and J by 3 bases, with 14 bases left in between. Looked up from germline, CDR1 is SGHRS and CDR2 is YFSETQ. 5'RACE with constant-segment primers yielded barcoded, UMI-tagged TCR alpha and TCR beta cDNA libraries. TCRdb itself ran the 5' RACE reads through MiXCR, one entry per CDR3 protein. The data hold 450,000 to 650,000 distinct CDR3 sequences, with roughly 20% observed a single time. The study, taken as a whole, reports: Second-wave clones reaching peak frequency on day 37 lacked confirmed SARS-CoV-2 specificity. CD4/CD8 balance characterized clones contracting day 15 to 85, and CD4+ skew characterized later expanders.

This clonotype occurred a few times. No antigen is known for it. V is TRBV5-1 and J is TRBJ2-3; the D gene is possibly TRBD2 (6 bases). The clonotype originates from an adult woman who had mild COVID-19 (a few samples of this study predate the infection). Cell type and time point are not known. Material: PBMCs or a T cell subset sorted from them (not recorded which). The CDR3 sequence: CASTQDGGTDTQYF. The CDR3 bases are TGCGCCAGCACCCAGGACGGAGGGACAGATACGCAGTATTTT.